Below are 24 T cell receptor beta chains sequenced from a single sample in a study of radiotherapy plus CTLA-4 blockade in lung cancer. Only in-frame clones appear in the TCRdb table, and some are missing; sequencing was by immunoSEQ multiplex PCR. This sample carries 55,000 to 65,000 clones, 70% to 80% of them seen once, and the ten largest clones take 2.9%. This specimen was peripheral blood, taken from a patient treated with radiotherapy plus ipilimumab. The receptors were sampled from a human donor with non-small cell lung cancer who had a complete response to radiotherapy plus ipilimumab.

The V and J genes are TRBV2 and TRBJ2-7, with TRBD2 identical over 10 bases. Germline CDR1 reads SNHLY; CDR2 reads FYNNEI. The CDR3 is 14 residues long. Germline trimming cut 6 bases from V and 6 bases from J; bases unmatched to any gene: 8. The CDR3 spells CASRVAGGVGEQYF. Written as DNA, the CDR3 is TGTGCCAGCAGGGTAGCGGGAGGTGTGGGCGAGCAGTACTTC.

The chain uses TRBV4-2 and TRBJ2-7; no firm D call. V lost 0 bases, J lost 1 base, and 10 bases lay in between. The CDR3 is made up of 15 amino acids. Germline-derived CDR1 and CDR2 are LGHNA and YNFKEQ. CDR3 region: CASSQDLGQSYEQYF. CDR3 in DNA: TGTGCCAGCAGCCAAGATCTTGGCCAATCCTACGAGCAGTACTTC.

J is TRBJ2-3 and V is TRBV4-3, with TRBD1 identical over 8 bases. The CDR3 totals 16 residues. Germline-derived CDR1 and CDR2 are LGHNA and YSLEER. The V and J ends lost 0 bases and 4 bases, in that order; junction bases with no gene match: 6. The DNA for the CDR3 is TGCGCCAGCAGCCAAGAAGGCAGGGGGCTTGCAGATACGCAGTATTTT. As protein: CASSQEGRGLADTQYF.

This clone came up a few times. The chain employs TRBV19 and TRBJ2-3, with TRBD1 matching 10 bases. The CDR3 sequence is 17 residues long. V lost 6 bases to trimming and J lost 2 bases; unmatched junction nucleotides: 11. CDR1 LNHDA and CDR2 SQIVND come from the germline V gene (reference sequence). CDR3 in DNA: TGTGCCAGTAGGGACAGGGGGGGACTGACCCTCACAGATACGCAGTATTTT. Its protein is CASRDRGGLTLTDTQYF.

The chain couples TRBV7-2 to TRBJ1-2; D is undetermined. CDR3 length: 12 amino acids. V shed 4 bases and J shed 5 bases, with 8 bases lying between them. The germline V gene encodes CDR1 SGHTA and CDR2 FQGNSA. The CDR3 loop reads CASSSEGYGYTF. The CDR3 nucleotides are TGTGCCAGCAGCTCCGAGGGTTATGGCTACACCTTC.

The genes are TRBV2 and TRBJ2-5; TRBD1 matches at 9 bases. Trimming removed 6 bases from V and 2 bases from J; junction bases left unmatched: 13. This CDR3 has 17 residues. CDR1 and CDR2 from the germline V gene are SNHLY and FYNNEI. The CDR3 region is CASSAPGQGMTQETQYF. The CDR3 nucleotides are TGTGCCAGCAGCGCTCCGGGACAGGGAATGACGCAAGAGACCCAGTACTTC.

In its sample, this clone was seen a few times. The chain is built from TRBV5-5 and TRBJ1-2; D call uncertain. The CDR3 is 13 amino acids. V lost 0 bases and J lost 2, with 5 bases in between. Per the germline V gene, CDR1 is SGHKS and CDR2 is YYEKEE (reference sequence). This chain's CDR3 is CASSLGENYGYTF. CDR3 in DNA: TGTGCCAGCAGCTTGGGGGAGAACTATGGCTACACCTTC.

The chain couples TRBV2 to TRBJ2-1; D not certain. Germline V gene data show CDR1 as SNHLY and CDR2 as FYNNEI. Trimming removed 6 bases at V and 6 bases at J, with 18 bases between. The CDR3 has 15 residues. The CDR3 nucleotides are TGTGCCAGCAGCCCCCGCGGTACAAGATCCAATGAGCAGTTCTTC. It yields the protein CASSPRGTRSNEQFF.

As to this clone: The junction departs from the called germline gene at one end, perhaps through a read error. The V gene is TRBV5-1, the J gene TRBJ2-7; D ambiguous. The CDR3 contains 15 residues. Germline lookup yields CDR1 SGHRS and CDR2 YFSETQ. The CDR3 here is CASSLVGWRNYEQCF. Written as DNA, the CDR3 is TGCGCCAGCAGCTTGGTCGGCTGGAGAAACTACGAGCAGTGCTTC.

The V gene is TRBV7-6, the J gene TRBJ1-1; no firm D call. Trimming stripped 5 bases from V and 0 bases from J, with 7 bases between. The CDR3 is made up of 13 amino acids. The germline V gene has CDR1 SGHVS and CDR2 FNYEAQ. Here the CDR3 reads CASSPVMNTEAFF. The DNA of the CDR3 is TGTGCCAGCAGCCCGGTCATGAACACTGAAGCTTTCTTT.

The chain joins TRBV2 to TRBJ1-3; 8 nucleotides line up with TRBD1. V dropped 6 bases and J dropped 2; count of bases not matched to a gene: 6. The CDR3 has 15 amino acids. CDR1 is SNHLY, CDR2 FYNNEI, per germline. This CDR3 reads CASSEQGEAGNTIYF. CDR3 nucleotide sequence: TGTGCCAGCAGCGAACAGGGGGAGGCTGGAAACACCATATATTTT. The full variable domain, rest sourced from reference TRBV2 and TRBJ1-3, is EPEVTQTPSHQVTQMGQEVILRCVPISNHLYFYWYRQILGQKVEFLVSFYNNEISEKSEIFDDQFSVERPDGSNFTLKIRSTKLEDSAMYFCASSEQGEAGNTIYFGEGSWLTVV.

V is TRBV5-1 and J is TRBJ2-1; 8 bases map to TRBD2. CDR3 length equals 14 residues. Germline trimming cut 3 bases from V and 8 bases from J; bases unmatched to any gene: 7. CDR1 and CDR2 (germline): SGHRS, YFSETQ. CDR3 sequence: CASSSLSGVDEQFF. The CDR3 coding sequence is TGCGCCAGCAGCTCTCTTAGCGGGGTCGATGAGCAGTTCTTC. Together with reference TRBV5-1 and TRBJ2-1, the CDR3 gives the full variable domain: KAGVTQTPRYLIKTRGQQVTLSCSPISGHRSVSWYQQTPGQGLQFLFEYFSETQRNKGNFPGRFSGRQFSNSRSEMNVSTLELGDSALYLCASSSLSGVDEQFFGPGTRLTVL.

The chain has TRBV28 and TRBJ1-5; TRBD1 aligns across 7 bases. The junction had 6 bases not matched to a gene; V was cut back by 2 bases and J by 2 bases. Germline V CDR1 and CDR2: MDHEN, SYDVKM. The CDR3 has 16 amino acids. The CDR3 sequence: CASSLRGLVGNQPQHF. The CDR3 bases are TGTGCCAGCAGTTTAAGGGGGCTGGTAGGCAATCAGCCCCAGCATTTT.

V and J are TRBV5-4 and TRBJ2-7; possibly TRBD1 for D (6 bases). This CDR3 has 13 amino acids. Germline CDR1 is SGHNT and CDR2 is YYREEE (reference sequence). Trimming removed 4 bases at V and 6 bases at J, with 14 bases between. CDR3 coding DNA: TGTGCCAGCAGCCACTGGGACATCTCCGAGCAGTACTTC. This translates into CASSHWDISEQYF. Full variable domain (rest looked up from reference TRBV5-4 and TRBJ2-7): ETGVTQSPTHLIKTRGQQVTLRCSSQSGHNTVSWYQQALGQGPQFIFQYYREEENGRGNFPPRFSGLQFPNYSSELNVNALELDDSALYLCASSHWDISEQYFGPGTRLTVT.

The gene calls are TRBV7-9 and TRBJ1-6, with a weak D call TRBD1 (5 bases). Germline V gives CDR1 SEHNR, CDR2 FQNEAQ (reference sequence). The CDR3 extends over 14 amino acids. V gave up 5 bases and J gave up 6 bases, with 11 bases separating them. For the CDR3, the DNA is TGTGCCAGCAGCACGGAACAGGTTAATTCACCCCTCCACTTT. Residues: CASSTEQVNSPLHF.

The rearrangement links TRBV6-5 to TRBJ1-1; D gene unclear. Germline V gene sequence: CDR1 MNHEY, CDR2 SVGAGI. The CDR3 has 13 residues. Trimming pared 8 bases from V and 3 bases from J, leaving 13 bases between. The DNA for the CDR3 is TGTGCCAGCGCCCCCTGGAGGGACACTGAAGCTTTCTTT. It yields the protein CASAPWRDTEAFF.

This clone was seen only a few times. This chain joins TRBV7-7 and TRBJ1-4; 11 bases map to TRBD1. CDR1 SSHAT and CDR2 FNYEAQ come from the germline V gene (reference sequence). The CDR3 runs 19 residues. V lost 1 base and J lost 2; bases outside the gene matches: 9. The CDR3 here is CASSLVSPGQGGTNEKLFF. For the CDR3, the DNA is TGTGCCAGCAGCTTAGTGTCCCCGGGACAGGGGGGCACTAATGAAAAACTGTTTTTT.

The V and J genes are TRBV10-3 and TRBJ2-7, with 8 bases that match TRBD1. Germline CDR1 reads ENHRY; CDR2 reads SYGVKD. The CDR3 loop spans 14 amino acids. V was pared by 6 bases and J by 2 bases, with 6 bases of the junction left unmatched. CDR3 in DNA: TGTGCCATCAGCATACAGGGGGATCCCTACGAGCAGTACTTC. Its translation is CAISIQGDPYEQYF.

The rearrangement uses TRBV28 and TRBJ1-1, with a tentative D call TRBD1 (5 bases). This CDR3 is built from 12 residues. Trimming left V 2 bases short and J 7 bases short, with 8 bases between. CDR1 is MDHEN and CDR2 is SYDVKM in the germline V gene. CDR3 DNA: TGTGCCAGCAGTTTAGGACACGGTGAAGCTTTCTTT. Protein product: CASSLGHGEAFF.

The table lists this clone with a count of one. The gene calls are TRBV30 and TRBJ2-6; no clear D. Germline CDR1 GTSNPN, CDR2 SVGIG (reference sequence). The CDR3 contains 12 residues. Trimming left V 8 bases short and J 1 base short, with 6 bases between. CDR3 nucleotide sequence: TGTGCCCGAGAGTCTGGGGCCAACGTCCTGACTTTC. Its protein is CARESGANVLTF.

The chain recombines TRBV11-2 with TRBJ2-1; a weak D match, TRBD2 (5 bases). This CDR3 spans 14 amino acids. Trimming removed 7 bases at V and 0 bases at J, with 10 bases between. Germline V gene lookup returns CDR1 SGHAT and CDR2 FQNNGV. The CDR3 region is CASNWEISYNEQFF. The CDR3, as DNA: TGTGCCAGCAACTGGGAGATCTCCTACAATGAGCAGTTCTTC.

The J gene is TRBJ1-5, the V gene TRBV2; D gene ambiguous. V was shortened by 4 bases and J by 3 bases, with 10 bases between the two germline ends. Germline V gene data show CDR1 as SNHLY and CDR2 as FYNNEI. The CDR3 is made up of 14 amino acids. The CDR3 region has the DNA TGTGCCAGCAGTGTCCCGGGGATCAATCAGCCCCAGCATTTT. It encodes CASSVPGINQPQHF.

The V call is TRBV28, the J call TRBJ2-2; 7 positions match TRBD1. This CDR3 is built from 15 residues. V dropped 4 bases and J dropped 6; count of bases not matched to a gene: 8. Germline CDR1 is MDHEN and CDR2 is SYDVKM. Here the CDR3 reads CASSYRGRLAGELFF. CDR3 nucleotides: TGTGCCAGCAGTTACAGGGGTCGTCTCGCCGGGGAGCTGTTTTTT.

CDR3 in DNA: TGCGCCAGCAGCTTGGGACTAGCGGATGAGCAGTTCTTC. The encoded protein is CASSLGLADEQFF. V usage is TRBV5-1 and J usage is TRBJ2-1; 9 bases line up with TRBD2. Germline trimming cut 0 bases from V and 8 bases from J; bases unmatched to any gene: 0. Per germline, CDR1 SGHRS and CDR2 YFSETQ. CDR3 length: 13 amino acids.